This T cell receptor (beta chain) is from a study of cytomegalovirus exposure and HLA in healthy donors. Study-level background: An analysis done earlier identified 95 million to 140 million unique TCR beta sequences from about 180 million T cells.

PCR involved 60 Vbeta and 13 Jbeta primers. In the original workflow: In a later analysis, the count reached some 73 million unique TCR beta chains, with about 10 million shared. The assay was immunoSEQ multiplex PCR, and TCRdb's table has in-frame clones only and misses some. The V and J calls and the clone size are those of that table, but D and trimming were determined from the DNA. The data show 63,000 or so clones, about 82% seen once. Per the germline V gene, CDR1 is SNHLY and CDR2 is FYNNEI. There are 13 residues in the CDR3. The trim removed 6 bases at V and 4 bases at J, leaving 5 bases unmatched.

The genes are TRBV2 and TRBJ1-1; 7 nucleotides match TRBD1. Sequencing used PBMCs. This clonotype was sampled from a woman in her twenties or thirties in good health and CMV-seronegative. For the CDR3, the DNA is TGTGCCAGCAGCGTCCAGGGGGGCACTGAAGCTTTCTTT. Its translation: CASSVQGGTEAFF.